This entry describes one TCR beta chain. Its cognate antigen is unknown. This sample stems from a study of cytomegalovirus exposure and HLA in healthy donors. General observations from the study: Common viral pathogens seemed, in a later analysis, to connect with several of the most significant clusters.

V was pared by 5 bases and J by 6 bases, with 16 bases between. Germline assignment: CDR1 LNHDA and CDR2 SQIVND (reference sequence). CDR3 size: 14 residues. With 60 Vbeta and 13 Jbeta primers, the PCR was carried out. Original analysis: About 10 million shared chains were among roughly 81 million unique TCR beta chains counted in a later analysis. Repertoires were generated with immunoSEQ multiplex PCR, while TCRdb's copy carries only in-frame clones and drops some. The V and J calls and the clone size are those of that table, but D and trimming were determined from the DNA. The sample data list under 90,000 clones.

The origin of this receptor is a man in his fifties or sixties in good health and CMV-seropositive. Sequenced input: PBMCs. V gene TRBV19 combines with J gene TRBJ1-1; D is possibly TRBD1 (5 bases). CDR3 sequence reads: CASSVQAVHPEAFF. The CDR3 region has the DNA TGTGCCAGTAGTGTACAGGCAGTCCACCCTGAAGCTTTCTTT.